This T cell receptor beta chain came from a study of identifying expanded T cells in peripheral blood. The study's findings and limits: Across healthy donors, higher total template counts meant significantly greater approximately 2-week count variance. About 1.2 clones differed between technical replicates, versus around 16 and 19 over time.

Healthy donors had no documented immune events, such as infections, while sampled. This clone was seen a few times. The antigen is not known. V dropped 2 bases and J dropped 8 bases, with 17 bases sitting between them. This CDR3 has 16 amino acids. Germline-derived CDR1 and CDR2 are SGHDT and YYEEEE. Profiling relied on immunoSEQ multiplex PCR, and the TCRdb table lists in-frame clones only, not all of them. The profile shows about 90,000 clones, more than 75% of them singletons. The chain links TRBV5-6 to TRBJ1-6; D perhaps matches TRBD1 (5 bases). Sequenced input: blood. The clonotype comes from a person aged 18 to 70 in good health. The CDR3 spells CASSLDSRPSYSPLHF. CDR3 in DNA: TGTGCCAGCAGCTTAGACAGCCGACCATCCTATTCACCCCTCCACTTT.